Shown below are 25 T cell receptor beta chains from a single sample sequenced in a study of T cell repertoires in cytomegalovirus infection. Their antigens are not known. Each CDR3 protein gets one entry after TCRdb re-called the reads with MiXCR. The sample carries about 330,000 distinct CDR3 sequences, about 32% recorded once. The sequencing here drew on cultured PBMCs, taken from culture after CMV antigen stimulation. The receptors originated from a human donor in good health (CMV status not recorded). Some clones in this sample may be carry-over from other donors' samples.

The sample holds one count of this clonotype. J is TRBJ2-3 and V is TRBV12-3 or TRBV12-4; D possibly matches TRBD1 or TRBD2 (7 bases each). V shed 2 bases and J shed 4 bases, with 22 bases lying between them. The length of the CDR3 is 18 residues. Here the CDR3 DNA reads TGTGCCAGCAGTTTAACGACAGGGAGGGGACGGTCGGCAGATACGCAGTATTTT. This sequence encodes CASSLTTGRGRSADTQYF.

This clonotype was recorded a few times. The chain couples TRBV25-1 to TRBJ1-1; D call uncertain. Trimming cost V 2 bases and J 1 base, with 2 bases left between them. CDR1 MGHDK and CDR2 SYGVNS come from the germline V gene. The CDR3 is made up of 12 amino acids. CDR3 residues: CASSEKNTEAFF. The DNA for the CDR3 is TGTGCCAGCAGTGAAAAGAACACTGAAGCTTTCTTT.

This clonotype appeared a few times. The chain carries TRBV28 and TRBJ2-1, with 8 positions matching TRBD2. V lost 7 bases to trimming and J lost 10 bases; unmatched junction nucleotides: 3. CDR1 and CDR2 from the germline V gene are MDHEN and SYDVKM. This CDR3 spans 11 amino acids. As DNA, the CDR3 is TGTGCCAGCATAAGCGGGAGAGAGCAGTTCTTC. This encodes CASISGREQFF.

This clonotype has only a few counts. V is TRBV28 and J is TRBJ1-5; no clear D gene. From germline, CDR1 is MDHEN and CDR2 SYDVKM. V was pared by 6 bases and J by 6 bases, with 15 bases between. This CDR3 contains 14 residues. In DNA, the CDR3 is TGTGCCAGCAGCCCGCCCCTAGCTGGTCAGCCCCAGCATTTT. This gives the protein CASSPPLAGQPQHF.

V and J are TRBV6-8 and TRBJ1-6; 9 positions agree with TRBD1. CDR1 is MNHGY and CDR2 is SAAAGT in the germline V gene. V was clipped by 7 bases and J by 7 bases; unmatched bases: 5. The CDR3 spans 14 residues. Written as DNA, the CDR3 is TGTGCCAGCAACGGACAGGGGCCCAATTCACCCCTCCACTTT. It yields the protein CASNGQGPNSPLHF.

This chain uses TRBV27 with TRBJ2-7; 9 bases align to TRBD2. This CDR3 is built from 15 residues. Trimming cost V 7 bases and J 3 bases; bases outside gene matches: 10. Germline CDR1 is MNHEY and CDR2 is SMNVEV (reference sequence). The CDR3 protein is CASKNLSGSGYEQYF. CDR3 DNA sequence: TGTGCCAGCAAGAACCTTAGCGGGAGCGGCTACGAGCAGTACTTC.

This chain uses TRBV12-3 or TRBV12-4 with TRBJ1-2; D is unclear. Trimming took 3 bases from V and 7 from J, leaving 6 bases between them. The CDR3 is 11 residues long. The CDR3 loop is CASSFGRGYTF. The CDR3 nucleotides are TGTGCCAGCAGTTTCGGACGTGGCTACACCTTC.

The V call is TRBV6-1, the J call TRBJ1-1; 7 bases line up with TRBD1. Germline V CDR1 and CDR2: MNHNS, SASEGT. The CDR3 has 14 amino acids. V was pared by 6 bases and J by 5 bases, with 9 bases of the junction left unmatched. The CDR3 sequence is CASRAGGLVTEAFF. Written as DNA, the CDR3 is TGTGCCAGCAGGGCAGGGGGGTTGGTGACTGAAGCTTTCTTT.

The gene calls are TRBV12-3 or TRBV12-4 and TRBJ2-7; D unresolved. Trimming pared 5 bases from V and 4 bases from J, leaving 9 bases between. There are 12 residues in the CDR3. This CDR3 reads CASSVDGYEQYV. The CDR3 DNA is TGTGCCAGCAGTGTGGACGGTTACGAGCAGTACGTC.

Within the sample, this clonotype is medium-sized. The V call is TRBV6-1, the J call TRBJ1-1; D remains ambiguous. V lost 6 bases to trimming and J lost 4 bases, with 15 bases between them. This CDR3 comprises 14 residues. Germline CDR1 reads MNHNS; CDR2 reads SASEGT. DNA of the CDR3: TGTGCCAGCAGCCCAACCGCGGGAACCACTGAAGCTTTCTTT. Translating it yields CASSPTAGTTEAFF.

The J gene is TRBJ2-1, the V gene TRBV5-1; 11 bases map to TRBD2. V shed 2 bases and J 8 bases; nucleotides not matched to a gene: 21. Germline V lookup: CDR1 SGHRS, CDR2 YFSETQ. The CDR3 is made up of 20 amino acids. CDR3 region: CASSFTTSGSFFTESHEQFF. Here the CDR3 DNA reads TGCGCCAGCAGCTTTACTACTAGCGGGAGTTTTTTTACGGAGTCCCATGAGCAGTTCTTC.

This clonotype was observed a handful of times. J is TRBJ2-3 and V is TRBV7-9; 9 bases map to TRBD2. V gave up 5 bases and J gave up 2 bases; unmatched junction bases: 5. Germline CDR1 is SEHNR and CDR2 is FQNEAQ (reference sequence). The CDR3 spans 15 residues. This chain's CDR3 is CASSRGRVNTDTQYF. The CDR3 DNA is TGTGCCAGCAGCCGCGGGAGGGTGAACACAGATACGCAGTATTTT.

The sample holds a few counts of this clonotype. The J gene is TRBJ1-4, the V gene TRBV7-2; tentative D call: TRBD1 (5 bases). The ends were cut back, 5 bases at V and 7 bases at J, with 17 bases in the middle. There are 15 residues in the CDR3. The V gene's germline CDR1 is SGHTA and CDR2 FQGNSA. The CDR3 DNA sequence: TGTGCCAGCAGCCCATCCGGGACCCCTACTGAAAAACTGTTTTTT. Translating it yields CASSPSGTPTEKLFF.

This chain's CDR3 is CASSYSREQYF. The CDR3 bases are TGTGCCAGCAGTTACTCACGCGAGCAGTACTTC. The chain combines TRBV6-2 or TRBV6-3 with TRBJ2-7; D remains unclear. Deletions cut 0 bases from V and 6 bases from J, with 3 bases between. The CDR3 is 11 residues long. Germline V lookup: CDR1 MNHEY, CDR2 SVGEGT.

This clonotype was observed a few times. The J gene is TRBJ2-2, the V gene TRBV7-2; perhaps TRBD2 as D (5 bases). Germline V CDR1 and CDR2: SGHTA, FQGNSA. The V end was cut by 5 bases, the J end by 5 bases, with 9 bases between. This CDR3 has 13 residues. The CDR3 nucleotides read TGTGCCAGCAGCCCAGGCGGGACCGGGGAGCTGTTTTTT. Its translation is CASSPGGTGELFF. The full variable domain, its missing parts supplied by reference TRBV7-2 and TRBJ2-2, is GAGVSQSPSNKVTEKGKDVELRCDPISGHTALYWYRQSLGQGLEFLIYFQGNSAPDKSGLPSDRFSAERTGGSVSTLTIQRTQQEDSAVYLCASSPGGTGELFFGEGSRLTVL.

This sequence joins TRBV9 and TRBJ2-3, with D perhaps given as TRBD1 or TRBD2 (6 bases each). Looked up from germline, CDR1 is SGDLS and CDR2 is YYNGEE. Trimming left V 3 bases short and J 0 bases short, with 11 bases between. CDR3 length equals 15 residues. The CDR3: CASSAGARSTDTQYF. The CDR3 DNA reads TGTGCCAGCAGCGCGGGGGCGCGGAGCACAGATACGCAGTATTTT.

Concerning this clonotype itself: A read error may explain this, as a much larger clone is one base away. The CDR3 protein is CASSLARGSGSQVF. The CDR3 DNA reads TGTGCCAGCAGTTTAGCGCGGGGGAGCGGGAGCCAGGTCTTC. This rearrangement joins TRBV12-3 or TRBV12-4 to TRBJ2-1; 8 bases align to TRBD2. The CDR3 contains 14 residues.

The rearrangement uses TRBV4-3 and TRBJ1-1; D perhaps matches TRBD1 (6 bases). The CDR3 is made up of 15 amino acids. V lost 5 bases and J lost 1, with 14 bases in between. Germline V gene data show CDR1 as LGHNA and CDR2 as YSLEER. CDR3: CASSKGVIRNTEAFF. The CDR3, as DNA: TGCGCCAGCAGCAAGGGGGTGATAAGGAACACTGAAGCTTTCTTT.

The chain carries TRBV4-1 and TRBJ2-5, with TRBD1 as a possible D gene (6 bases). The CDR3 extends over 16 amino acids. The V end lost 4 bases, the J end lost 5 bases, and 20 bases lay between the germline ends. Germline CDR1 MGHRA, CDR2 YSYEKL. In nucleotides, the CDR3 is TGCGCCAGCAGCCTCCAACCAGGGGCGGACGGGGAGACCCAGTACTTC. Protein: CASSLQPGADGETQYF.

This clonotype showed up just a few times. This chain joins TRBV5-4 and TRBJ2-7; 7 positions match TRBD2. The CDR3 covers 13 residues. Per germline, CDR1 SGHNT and CDR2 YYREEE (reference sequence). The V and J ends lost 4 bases and 1 base, in that order; junction bases with no gene match: 2. The CDR3 loop is CASSREVSYEQYF. CDR3 sequence (DNA): TGTGCCAGCAGCCGGGAGGTATCCTACGAGCAGTACTTC.

This clonotype appeared many times. The chain joins TRBV7-6 to TRBJ2-2; D may be TRBD2 (5 bases). CDR3 length: 15 residues. CDR1 SGHVS and CDR2 FNYEAQ come from the germline V gene. Trimming stripped 1 base from V and 7 bases from J, with 13 bases between. CDR3 loop: CASSLEERPGGELFF. CDR3 bases: TGTGCCAGCAGCTTAGAGGAGCGGCCGGGCGGGGAGCTGTTTTTT.

This sequence joins TRBV18 and TRBJ2-3, with D possibly matching TRBD2 (5 bases). Trimming shortened V by 2 bases and J by 0 bases, and 18 bases separated the two germline ends. In germline, CDR1 is KGHSH, CDR2 LQKENI. The CDR3 has 18 amino acids. The DNA of the CDR3 is TGTGCCAGCTCACCAACGGCGGGCCGTTCCCCTAGCACAGATACGCAGTATTTT. Its protein is CASSPTAGRSPSTDTQYF.

This clonotype has only one observation. The V gene is TRBV10-3, the J gene TRBJ1-1; D possibly corresponds to TRBD1 (6 bases). V was trimmed by 3 bases and J by 4 bases, leaving 15 bases between them. This CDR3 contains 15 residues. The germline V gene has CDR1 ENHRY and CDR2 SYGVKD. In nucleotides, the CDR3 is TGTGCCATCAGTGATGAAATGACAGGCGGCACTGAAGCTTTCTTT. Amino acids: CAISDEMTGGTEAFF.

The chain links TRBV6-2 or TRBV6-3 to TRBJ1-1; perhaps TRBD1 as D (6 bases). Germline V gives CDR1 MNHEY, CDR2 SVGEGT. Trimming left V 0 bases short and J 0 bases short, with 17 bases between. CDR3 length: 18 residues. The CDR3 DNA is TGTGCCAGCAGTTACTCGAAAGGGAGCGGGACAATGAACACTGAAGCTTTCTTT. It specifies CASSYSKGSGTMNTEAFF.

This CDR3 reads CASSSTRLGNQPQHF. The DNA of the CDR3 is TGTGCCAGCTCATCGACAAGGTTGGGCAATCAGCCCCAGCATTTT. The rearrangement uses TRBV18 and TRBJ1-5; no firm D call. Germline V gene sequence: CDR1 KGHSH, CDR2 LQKENI. The CDR3 length is 15 residues. Trimming removed 5 bases from V and 2 bases from J, with 13 bases in between.